This T cell receptor (beta chain) stems from a study of OX40 agonist ivuxolimab in advanced cancers. Whole-study results and caveats: Dose levels from 0.1 to 3.0 mg/kg saw CD4+ and CD8+ blood T cells expand clonally by week 6.

Clones were sequenced by immunoSEQ multiplex PCR, and TCRdb holds only the in-frame ones, with some missing. This table holds approximately 15,000 clones, roughly 86% found once. Germline CDR1 reads PRHDT; CDR2 reads FYEKMQ (reference sequence). This CDR3 is 15 amino acids long. V gave up 7 bases and J gave up 3 bases, with 19 bases separating them. Worth noting for this clone: The antigen is not known.

The receptor was derived from an adult with an advanced solid tumor such as melanoma, head and neck, liver or kidney cancer. The specimen was CD4+ or CD8+ T cells sorted from blood, collected in a trial of the OX40 agonist ivuxolimab. V gene TRBV13 combines with J gene TRBJ2-7, with D perhaps matching TRBD2 (5 bases). CDR3 sequence reads: CASTLMSGGLYEQYF. Here the CDR3 DNA reads TGTGCCAGCACACTTATGAGCGGAGGTCTCTACGAGCAGTACTTC.